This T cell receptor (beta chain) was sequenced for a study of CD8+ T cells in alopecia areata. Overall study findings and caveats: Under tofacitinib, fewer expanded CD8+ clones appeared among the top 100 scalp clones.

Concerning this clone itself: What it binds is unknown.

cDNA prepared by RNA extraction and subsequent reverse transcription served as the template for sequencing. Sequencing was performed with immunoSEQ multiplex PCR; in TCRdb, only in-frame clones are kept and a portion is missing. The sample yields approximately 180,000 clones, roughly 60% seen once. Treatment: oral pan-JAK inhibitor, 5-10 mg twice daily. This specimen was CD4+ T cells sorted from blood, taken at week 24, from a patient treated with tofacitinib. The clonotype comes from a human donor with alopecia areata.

The CDR3 sequence: CSVEGPRVSNQPQHF. The DNA for the CDR3 is TGCAGCGTTGAAGGACCCAGGGTTAGCAATCAGCCCCAGCATTTT. This chain uses TRBV29-1 with TRBJ1-5; perhaps TRBD1 as D (5 bases). Trimming removed 1 base at V and 0 bases at J, with 10 bases between. Germline CDR1 and CDR2: SQVTM and ANQGSEA. The CDR3 length is 15 residues.